Each of the 9 T cell receptor beta chains below was sequenced from the same sample in a study of STAT5B mutations in CD4+ large granular lymphocyte leukemia. Profiling relied on immunoSEQ multiplex PCR, and the TCRdb table lists in-frame clones only, not all of them. Of roughly 36,000 clones listed, approximately 88% are singletons. The sequenced sample was CD4+ T cells from blood buffy coats. The receptors derive from a human donor in good health.

The chain links TRBV5-4 to TRBJ1-4; 9 bases align to TRBD1. Germline V gives CDR1 SGHNT, CDR2 YYREEE (reference sequence). This CDR3 has 14 amino acids. V was clipped by 2 bases and J by 8 bases; unmatched bases: 4. CDR3 protein: CASSLQGAQEKLFF. The CDR3 DNA follows: TGTGCCAGCAGCTTACAGGGGGCGCAGGAAAAACTGTTTTTT.

The chain combines TRBV11-2 with TRBJ2-3; D tentatively fits TRBD1 or TRBD2 (6 bases each). This CDR3 contains 13 residues. Germline loops: CDR1 SGHAT, CDR2 FQNNGV. V lost 6 bases and J lost 3, with 10 bases in between. CDR3 sequence reads: CASRRRGTDTQYF. Written as DNA, the CDR3 is TGTGCCAGCAGAAGGAGGGGGACAGATACGCAGTATTTT.

The rearrangement joins TRBV7-3 to TRBJ2-1, with a possible D match to TRBD2 (6 bases). The length of the CDR3 is 14 residues. Trimming stripped 1 base from V and 3 bases from J, with 7 bases between. Per the germline V gene, CDR1 is SGHTA and CDR2 is FQGTGA. CDR3 sequence (DNA): TGTGCCAGCAGCTTAAGGCGGGGCTACAATGAGCAGTTCTTC. This encodes CASSLRRGYNEQFF.

The CDR3 region is CASSPQSGNDGYTF. The CDR3, as DNA: TGTGCCAGCTCACCACAATCAGGCAATGATGGCTACACCTTC. The rearrangement joins TRBV18 to TRBJ1-2; no reliable D call. CDR3 length: 14 amino acids. Germline V gene data show CDR1 as KGHSH and CDR2 as LQKENI. Trimming took off 1 base at V and 6 bases at J, with 12 bases between the two ends.

This clone has a handful of counts. Written as DNA, the CDR3 is TGCGCCAGCAGCCAAGATCGGGCCGGGAGGAACTACAATGAGCAGTTCTTC. Translating it yields CASSQDRAGRNYNEQFF. The gene calls are TRBV4-1 and TRBJ2-1; 7 bases agree with TRBD2. V shed 0 bases and J 3 bases; nucleotides not matched to a gene: 8. This CDR3 is built from 17 residues. From germline, CDR1 is MGHRA and CDR2 YSYEKL.

This sequence joins TRBV19 and TRBJ2-7; 13 bases map to TRBD2. Germline loops: CDR1 LNHDA, CDR2 SQIVND (reference sequence). With V trimmed by 4 bases and J by 2 bases, 5 bases remained unmatched. The CDR3 loop spans 16 amino acids. The CDR3 nucleotides are TGTGCCAGTAGTAGAGGGACTAGCGGGAACCCCTACGAGCAGTACTTC. Translated: CASSRGTSGNPYEQYF.

V gene TRBV28 combines with J gene TRBJ1-5, with D maybe TRBD1 (5 bases). V was clipped by 7 bases and J by 7 bases, with 17 bases between them. This CDR3 comprises 14 residues. Germline V gene data show CDR1 as MDHEN and CDR2 as SYDVKM. CDR3 in DNA: TGTGCCAGCAAGGGACTTCGGGGTGAGCAGCCCCAGCATTTT. Protein sequence: CASKGLRGEQPQHF.

This clone occurred once. The gene calls are TRBV4-1 and TRBJ2-1, with 7 bases lining up with TRBD2. Germline CDR1 is MGHRA and CDR2 is YSYEKL. The V segment lost 1 base and the J segment 4 bases; nucleotides outside the gene matches: 7. This CDR3 is built from 16 residues. For the CDR3, the DNA is TGCGCCAGCAGCCAAGGTGATAGCGGGTATTACAATGAGCAGTTCTTC. Translating gives CASSQGDSGYYNEQFF.

The genes are TRBV28 and TRBJ1-5; TRBD1 is a possible D gene (6 bases). The V end was cut by 3 bases, the J end by 6 bases, with 18 bases between. The CDR3 loop spans 16 amino acids. CDR1 is MDHEN, CDR2 SYDVKM, per germline. The CDR3, as DNA: TGTGCCAGCAGTTTCAGCAGGGGCGTTAAAGGTCAGCCCCAGCATTTT. Amino acid sequence: CASSFSRGVKGQPQHF.